This T cell receptor (beta chain) was sequenced for a study of blood T cell repertoires in COVID-19. Across the study: The United States, Italy and Spain provided the acute and convalescent COVID-19 samples.

Under the authors' procedure: How many nucleated cells were present was estimated from reference gene primer amplification. Produced via immunoSEQ multiplex PCR; TCRdb's table is partial and in-frame only. Clone size and the V and J calls come from that table; the DNA yielded D and trimming. Of roughly 350,000 clones listed, about 87% are singletons. The CDR3 sequence is 14 residues long. Germline V gene sequence: CDR1 LNHDA, CDR2 SQIVND (reference sequence). V shed 10 bases and J 1 base; nucleotides not matched to a gene: 5. The TCR was taken from a woman in her fifties or sixties with COVID-19, enrolled during active disease. V gene TRBV19 combines with J gene TRBJ2-7; 12 nucleotides agree with TRBD2. The sequencing input was peripheral blood. CDR3 in amino acids: CATALAGGSYEQYF. CDR3 DNA: TGTGCCACCGCCCTAGCGGGAGGGTCCTACGAGCAGTACTTC.